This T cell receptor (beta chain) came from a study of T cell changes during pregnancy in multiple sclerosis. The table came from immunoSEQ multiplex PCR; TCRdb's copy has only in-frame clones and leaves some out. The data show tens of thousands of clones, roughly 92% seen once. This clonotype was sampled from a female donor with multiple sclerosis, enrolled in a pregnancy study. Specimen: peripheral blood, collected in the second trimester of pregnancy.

The CDR3 nucleotides read TGTGCCAGCAGCTTAGGCCAAGGGGGACCTCAGCCCCAGCATTTT. Its protein is CASSLGQGGPQPQHF. The gene calls are TRBV11-2 and TRBJ1-5; D is perhaps TRBD1 (6 bases). This CDR3 spans 15 amino acids. Trimming left V 1 base short and J 6 bases short, with 13 bases between. Per the germline V gene, CDR1 is SGHAT and CDR2 is FQNNGV. The full variable domain, its missing parts supplied by reference TRBV11-2 and TRBJ1-5, is EAGVAQSPRYKIIEKRQSVAFWCNPISGHATLYWYQQILGQGPKLLIQFQNNGVVDDSQLPKDRFSAERLKGVDSTLKIQPAKLEDSAVYLCASSLGQGGPQPQHFGDGTRLSIL.